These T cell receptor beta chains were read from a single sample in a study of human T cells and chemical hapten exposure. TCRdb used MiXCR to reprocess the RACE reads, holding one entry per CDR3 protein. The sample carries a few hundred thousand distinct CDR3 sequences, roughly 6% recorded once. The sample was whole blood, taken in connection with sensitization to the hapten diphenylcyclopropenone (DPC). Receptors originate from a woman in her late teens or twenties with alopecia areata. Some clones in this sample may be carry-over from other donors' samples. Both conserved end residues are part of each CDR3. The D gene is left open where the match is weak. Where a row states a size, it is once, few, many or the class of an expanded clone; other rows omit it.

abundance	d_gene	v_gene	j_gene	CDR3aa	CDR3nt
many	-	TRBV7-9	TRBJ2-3	CASSLTAWSGSTDTQYF	TGTGCCAGCAGCTTAACGGCATGGTCCGGGAGCACAGATACGCAGTATTTT
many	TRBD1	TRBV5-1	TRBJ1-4	CASSFGTASNEKLFF	TGCGCCAGCAGCTTCGGGACAGCTTCTAATGAAAAACTGTTTTTT
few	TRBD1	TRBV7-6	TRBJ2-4	CASSATGGSGIQYF	TGTGCCAGCAGCGCGACAGGGGGCTCTGGCATTCAGTACTTC
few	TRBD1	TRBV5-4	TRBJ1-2	CASSPPGGGYTF	TGTGCCAGCAGCCCCCCAGGGGGAGGCTACACCTTC
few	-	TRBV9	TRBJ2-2	CASSVGSGDLFF	TGTGCCAGCAGCGTAGGTTCGGGGGATCTGTTTTTT
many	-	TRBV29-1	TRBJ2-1	CSVEKGLVGYNEQFF	TGCAGCGTTGAAAAGGGGCTAGTTGGATACAATGAGCAGTTCTTC
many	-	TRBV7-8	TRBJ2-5	CASSSSTAYQETQYF	TGTGCCAGCAGCTCCTCGACGGCCTACCAAGAGACCCAGTACTTC
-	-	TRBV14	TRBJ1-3	CASSLPSGLRPAGNTIYF	TGTGCCAGCAGCCTGCCTTCAGGTCTTCGGCCGGCCGGAAACACCATATATTTT
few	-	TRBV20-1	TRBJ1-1	CSADRRNTEAFF	TGCAGTGCTGACAGGAGGAACACTGAAGCTTTCTTT
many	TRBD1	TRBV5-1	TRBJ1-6	CASSLEQGAYSPLHF	TGCGCCAGCAGCTTGGAGCAGGGGGCCTATTCACCCCTCCACTTT
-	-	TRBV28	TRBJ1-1	CASSIRGAEAFF	TGTGCCAGCAGCATCAGGGGTGCTGAAGCTTTCTTT
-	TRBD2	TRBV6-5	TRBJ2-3	CASSRRLAGLTDTQYF	TGTGCCAGCAGTCGCCGACTAGCGGGTCTCACAGATACGCAGTATTTT
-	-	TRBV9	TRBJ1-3	CASSVRGDFSGNTIYF	TGTGCCAGCAGCGTAAGGGGCGACTTCTCTGGAAACACCATATATTTT
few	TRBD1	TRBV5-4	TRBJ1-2	CASSLPGQGFANYGYTF	TGTGCCAGCAGCTTACCGGGACAGGGATTTGCGAACTATGGCTACACCTTC
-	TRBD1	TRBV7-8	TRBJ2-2	CASSPRGTGQNTGELFF	TGTGCCAGCAGCCCACGTGGGACAGGGCAGAACACCGGGGAGCTGTTTTTT
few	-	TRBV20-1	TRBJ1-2	CSARKERDYTF	TGCAGTGCTAGAAAGGAGCGCGACTACACCTTC
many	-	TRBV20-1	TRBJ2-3	CSAQGAESSTDTQYF	TGCAGTGCGCAAGGGGCGGAATCTAGCACAGATACGCAGTATTTT
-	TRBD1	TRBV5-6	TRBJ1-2	CASSHGQARNYGYTF	TGTGCCAGCAGCCACGGACAGGCGAGGAACTATGGCTACACCTTC
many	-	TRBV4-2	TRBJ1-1	CASSQPIGQTFMNTEAFF	TGTGCCAGCAGCCAACCAATCGGACAGACTTTCATGAACACTGAAGCTTTCTTT
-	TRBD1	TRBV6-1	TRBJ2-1	CASGNNRGSYNEQFF	TGTGCCAGCGGGAATAACAGGGGCTCCTACAATGAGCAGTTCTTC
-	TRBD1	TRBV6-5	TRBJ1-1	CATKRYRGPNTEAFF	TGTGCCACCAAAAGGTACAGGGGTCCCAACACTGAAGCTTTCTTT
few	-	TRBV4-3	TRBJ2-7	CASSPTDGNYEQYF	TGCGCCAGCAGCCCGACCGACGGGAACTACGAGCAGTACTTC
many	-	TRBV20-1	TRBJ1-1	CSASSGRWTEAFF	TGCAGTGCTAGTTCAGGCAGATGGACTGAAGCTTTCTTT
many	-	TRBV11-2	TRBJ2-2	CASSQQKGPAGELFF	TGTGCCAGCAGCCAGCAGAAGGGTCCCGCCGGGGAGCTGTTTTTT
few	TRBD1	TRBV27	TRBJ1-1	CASSTGWTGAGTEAFF	TGTGCCAGCAGTACCGGATGGACAGGGGCTGGCACTGAAGCTTTCTTT
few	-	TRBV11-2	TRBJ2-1	CASSLGATENNEQFF	TGTGCCAGCAGCTTAGGGGCCACTGAGAACAATGAGCAGTTCTTC
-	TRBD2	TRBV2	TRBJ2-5	CASNWRREVETQYF	TGTGCCAGCAATTGGCGTCGGGAGGTGGAGACCCAGTACTTC
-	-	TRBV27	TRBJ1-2	CASSFRDPAGIVGYTF	TGTGCCAGCAGTTTCCGGGACCCCGCAGGGATTGTTGGCTACACCTTC
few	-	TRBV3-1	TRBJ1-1	CASSPAIPRPPRNTEAFF	TGTGCCAGCAGCCCCGCGATCCCCCGGCCGCCCAGGAACACTGAAGCTTTCTTT
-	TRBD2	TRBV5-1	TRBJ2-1	CASSLGTSGGGEQFF	TGCGCCAGCAGCTTGGGGACTAGCGGGGGTGGTGAGCAGTTCTTC
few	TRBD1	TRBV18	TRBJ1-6	CASSPNRGPDAPLHF	TGTGCCAGCTCGCCAAACAGGGGGCCAGATGCACCCCTCCACTTT
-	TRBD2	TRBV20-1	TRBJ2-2	CSAPFSGGPNTGELFF	TGCAGTGCCCCTTTTAGCGGGGGGCCGAACACCGGGGAGCTGTTTTTT
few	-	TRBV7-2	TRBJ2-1	CASSLGGRVNEQFF	TGTGCCAGCAGCTTAGGGGGCAGGGTGAATGAGCAGTTCTTC
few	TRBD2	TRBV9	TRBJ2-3	CASSVTSGRISGTQYF	TGTGCCAGCAGCGTAACTAGCGGGAGGATCAGTGGGACGCAGTATTTT
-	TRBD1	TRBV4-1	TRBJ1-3	CASSHLTQGARGNTIYF	TGCGCCAGCAGCCACTTAACCCAGGGGGCGCGTGGAAACACCATATATTTT
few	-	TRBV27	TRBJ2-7	CASSLKGLGSYEQYF	TGTGCCAGCAGTTTAAAGGGGCTAGGCTCCTACGAGCAGTACTTC
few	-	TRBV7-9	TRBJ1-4	CASSAFGQGNEKLFF	TGTGCCAGCTCTGCGTTTGGGCAGGGGAATGAAAAACTGTTTTTT
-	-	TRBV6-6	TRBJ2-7	CASSLSPWGVRYEQYF	TGTGCCAGCAGCCTAAGCCCGTGGGGGGTCCGGTACGAGCAGTACTTC
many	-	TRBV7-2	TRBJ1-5	CASSNFNQPQHF	TGTGCCAGCAGCAATTTCAATCAGCCCCAGCATTTT
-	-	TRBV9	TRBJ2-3	CASSVVIGTDTQYF	TGTGCCAGCAGCGTAGTGATCGGCACAGATACGCAGTATTTT
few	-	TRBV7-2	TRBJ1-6	CASTMQAGVSYNSPLHF	TGTGCCAGCACTATGCAGGCAGGCGTCTCCTATAATTCACCCCTCCACTTT